A single sample gave rise to the 26 T cell receptor beta chains below, sequenced in a study of T cell responses to AZD1222 COVID-19 vaccine. Measured with immunoSEQ multiplex PCR; TCRdb has only the in-frame clones, and not every one. The repertoire holds about 76,000 clones, with more than 75% as singletons. Sequenced material: peripheral blood, taken on day 0 of AZD1222 vaccination. The receptors here all came from an adult in good health.

The chain joins TRBV5-1 to TRBJ1-2; 9 bases are a match to TRBD1. The CDR3 is 12 residues long. Germline assignment: CDR1 SGHRS and CDR2 YFSETQ. The J segment lost 8 bases and the V segment lost 2 bases, leaving 1 base of the junction unmatched. The CDR3 nucleotides are TGCGCCAGCAGCTTCGACAGGGGGGGCTACACCTTC. It yields the protein CASSFDRGGYTF.

As to this clone: Within the sample, other DNA sequences also encode this same CDR3. The gene calls are TRBV9 and TRBJ1-1; D is undetermined. Germline CDR1 and CDR2: SGDLS and YYNGEE. The CDR3 consists of 13 residues. Between the trimmed V and J ends, which lost 1 base and 1 base, there was a span of 5 bases. The CDR3: CASSVSANTEAFF. The CDR3 DNA reads as TGTGCCAGCAGCGTATCGGCGAACACTGAAGCTTTCTTT.

The gene calls are TRBV7-9 and TRBJ2-7, with unresolved D. The CDR3 is 13 amino acids. Germline assignment: CDR1 SEHNR and CDR2 FQNEAQ (reference sequence). V was clipped by 3 bases and J by 3 bases, with 9 bases between them. The CDR3 region has the DNA TGTGCCAGCAGCTTTCACCAATTCTACGAGCAGTACTTC. Translated, it gives CASSFHQFYEQYF.

V gene TRBV3-1 (or the pseudogene TRBV3-2) combines with J gene TRBJ2-7, with a weak D call TRBD2 (6 bases). The CDR3 is 12 residues long. CDR1 LGHDT and CDR2 YNNKEL come from the germline V gene (reference sequence). V was clipped by 4 bases and J by 3 bases, with 7 bases between them. CDR3 amino acids: CASSLGGYEQYF. Here the CDR3 DNA reads TGTGCCAGCAGCCTGGGAGGCTACGAGCAGTACTTC.

This chain uses TRBV4-3 with TRBJ1-2; no reliable D call. The CDR3 consists of 15 residues. Looked up from germline, CDR1 is LGHNA and CDR2 is YSLEER. The V and J ends lost 0 bases and 1 base respectively, with 9 bases between them. The CDR3 protein is CASSQDDGLNYGYTF. The CDR3 DNA reads as TGCGCCAGCAGCCAAGATGACGGACTTAACTATGGCTACACCTTC.

This chain joins TRBV12-5 and TRBJ1-2, with 8 bases matching TRBD1. Germline-derived CDR1 and CDR2 are LGHNT and FRNRAP. V lost 2 bases and J lost 0; bases outside the gene matches: 5. The CDR3 length is 16 residues. Here the CDR3 reads CASGLSTGQANYGYTF. CDR3 coding DNA: TGTGCTAGTGGTTTGTCCACGGGACAGGCTAACTATGGCTACACCTTC.

This chain uses TRBV4-2 with TRBJ1-5, with D possibly matching TRBD1 (6 bases). Trimming cost V 1 base and J 2 bases, with 12 bases left between them. This CDR3 comprises 16 residues. CDR1 LGHNA and CDR2 YNFKEQ come from the germline V gene. CDR3 in DNA: TGTGCCAGCAGCCAAGTGCAGGGGATGGGCAATCAGCCCCAGCATTTT. Protein sequence: CASSQVQGMGNQPQHF.

The chain has TRBV7-8 and TRBJ2-7; no reliable D call. Deletions cut 1 base from V and 4 bases from J, with 5 bases between. The CDR3 runs to 12 residues. In germline, CDR1 is SGHVS, CDR2 FQNEAQ. Here the CDR3 DNA reads TGTGCCAGCAGCTTAGTAGTATACGAGCAGTACTTC. Translation gives CASSLVVYEQYF.

CDR3: CASNGIGYGYTF. Here the CDR3 DNA reads TGTGCCAGCAACGGTATCGGGTATGGCTACACCTTC. The chain joins TRBV6-5 to TRBJ1-2, with D uncertain. V dropped 7 bases and J dropped 5 bases, with 11 bases sitting between them. The CDR3 is 12 amino acids. In germline, CDR1 is MNHEY, CDR2 SVGAGI.

This chain joins TRBV7-3 and TRBJ2-1; D is tentatively TRBD1 or TRBD2 (6 bases each). CDR3 size: 14 residues. Per germline, CDR1 SGHTA and CDR2 FQGTGA. V lost 10 bases and J 5 bases, leaving 18 bases between the germline ends. CDR3 residues: CATKRGHADNEQFF. In DNA form, the CDR3 reads TGTGCCACCAAACGGGGGCACGCCGACAATGAGCAGTTCTTC.

The chain uses TRBV9 and TRBJ2-3; 12 bases are a match to TRBD2. The CDR3 is made up of 15 amino acids. Trimming cost V 3 bases and J 2 bases; bases outside gene matches: 1. Germline lookup yields CDR1 SGDLS and CDR2 YYNGEE. This CDR3 reads CASSASGRDTDTQYF. DNA for the CDR3: TGTGCCAGCAGCGCTAGCGGGAGGGACACAGATACGCAGTATTTT.

This chain uses TRBV7-9 with TRBJ2-5; D uncertain. CDR1 and CDR2 (germline): SEHNR, FQNEAQ (reference sequence). The V gene lost 5 bases and the J gene lost 2 bases, with 18 bases spanning the gap. This CDR3 spans 16 amino acids. CDR3 amino acids: CASSPLRQQLQETQYF. CDR3 bases: TGTGCCAGCAGCCCCCTCCGCCAACAGCTACAAGAGACCCAGTACTTC.

The V gene is TRBV12-3 or TRBV12-4, the J gene TRBJ2-1; 9 bases are a match to TRBD1. V lost 8 bases to trimming and J lost 7 bases; unmatched junction nucleotides: 3. This CDR3 contains 12 residues. CDR3 sequence: CASGTGLNEQFF. The DNA for the CDR3 is TGTGCCAGCGGGACAGGGCTTAATGAGCAGTTCTTC.

This clone was counted once. The rearrangement uses TRBV7-9 and TRBJ1-5; 7 bases map to TRBD1. CDR3 length: 14 amino acids. Germline V gene sequence: CDR1 SEHNR, CDR2 FQNEAQ (reference sequence). V was pared by 1 base and J by 6 bases, with 3 bases of the junction left unmatched. The CDR3 is CASSLVGGGQPQHF. CDR3 in DNA: TGTGCCAGCAGCTTAGTAGGGGGCGGTCAGCCCCAGCATTTT.

J is TRBJ2-3 and V is TRBV11-3, with 16 bases identical to TRBD2. The V gene's germline CDR1 is SGHNT and CDR2 YENEEA. Trimming took 5 bases from V and 13 from J; bases not matched to a gene: 6. The CDR3 has 14 amino acids. This CDR3 is CASSPGTSGGAEYF. The DNA for the CDR3 is TGTGCCAGCAGCCCCGGGACTAGCGGGGGGGCCGAGTATTTT.

The V gene is TRBV7-2, the J gene TRBJ2-3; no definite D call. The length of the CDR3 is 13 residues. Germline CDR1 SGHTA, CDR2 FQGNSA. Between the trimmed V and J ends, which lost 4 bases and 4 bases, there was a span of 9 bases. The CDR3 reads CASSSHRADTQYF. Here the CDR3 DNA reads TGTGCCAGCAGCTCGCACAGAGCAGATACGCAGTATTTT.

For the CDR3, the DNA is TGTGCCAGCAGCGCGGGACAGGGGGGTATTTATGGCTACACCTTC. Protein product: CASSAGQGGIYGYTF. V is TRBV9 and J is TRBJ1-2, with 11 bases fitting TRBD1. This CDR3 region has 15 residues. Germline CDR1 and CDR2: SGDLS and YYNGEE. V shed 3 bases and J 5 bases; nucleotides not matched to a gene: 6.

This clone showed up just once. The chain carries TRBV6-5 and TRBJ1-1, with D unresolved. CDR3 length equals 13 residues. Germline V gene lookup returns CDR1 MNHEY and CDR2 SVGAGI. The V end lost 1 base, the J end lost 7 bases, and 10 bases lay between the germline ends. The CDR3 is CASSYFGRNEAFF. In nucleotides, the CDR3 is TGTGCCAGCAGTTACTTTGGACGGAATGAAGCTTTCTTT.

The chain has TRBV13 and TRBJ1-5, with TRBD1 as a possible D gene (5 bases). In germline, CDR1 is PRHDT, CDR2 FYEKMQ (reference sequence). Trimming took off 4 bases at V and 6 bases at J, with 7 bases between the two ends. The CDR3 covers 12 residues. CDR3: CASSSGGQPQHF. The CDR3, as DNA: TGTGCCAGCAGCTCCGGGGGTCAGCCCCAGCATTTT.

The chain combines TRBV7-9 with TRBJ2-4; no definite D call. The CDR3 runs to 13 residues. The germline gives CDR1 SEHNR, CDR2 FQNEAQ (reference sequence). V was clipped by 1 base and J by 1 base, with 2 bases between them. The CDR3, as DNA: TGTGCCAGCAGCTTAGGGGCCAAAAACATTCAGTACTTC. Its translation: CASSLGAKNIQYF.

The chain has TRBV11-1 and TRBJ2-7; 7 positions agree with TRBD2. After removal of 0 bases from V and 2 bases from J, the junction contained 7 bases not matched to a gene. The germline gives CDR1 SGHAT, CDR2 FQDESV (reference sequence). The CDR3 length is 16 residues. CDR3 sequence (DNA): TGTGCCAGCAGCTTAGCAGCTAGCGGATTCACCTACGAGCAGTACTTC. Amino acids: CASSLAASGFTYEQYF.

This clone was detected only once. The chain joins TRBV2 to TRBJ2-2; D gene ambiguous. The CDR3 totals 14 residues. V lost 1 base and J 8 bases, leaving 11 bases between the germline ends. The V gene's germline CDR1 is SNHLY and CDR2 FYNNEI. This CDR3 is CASSEESRVGELFF. CDR3 sequence (DNA): TGTGCCAGCAGTGAAGAATCTCGGGTGGGGGAGCTGTTTTTT. The variable domain in full, completed from reference TRBV2 and TRBJ2-2, reads EPEVTQTPSHQVTQMGQEVILRCVPISNHLYFYWYRQILGQKVEFLVSFYNNEISEKSEIFDDQFSVERPDGSNFTLKIRSTKLEDSAMYFCASSEESRVGELFFGEGSRLTVL.

This sequence joins TRBV2 and TRBJ1-6; 11 bases agree with TRBD1. The length of the CDR3 is 14 residues. V gave up 8 bases and J gave up 10 bases; unmatched junction bases: 7. Germline CDR1 SNHLY, CDR2 FYNNEI. The CDR3 DNA is TGTGCCAGCTGGGCCGGGACAGGGGGATCACCCCTCCACTTT. Its protein product is CASWAGTGGSPLHF. Looking up the rest from reference TRBV2 and TRBJ1-6 gives the full variable domain: EPEVTQTPSHQVTQMGQEVILRCVPISNHLYFYWYRQILGQKVEFLVSFYNNEISEKSEIFDDQFSVERPDGSNFTLKIRSTKLEDSAMYFCASWAGTGGSPLHFGNGTRLTVT.

This chain uses TRBV30 with TRBJ2-7; weak D call: TRBD1 (5 bases). Germline CDR1 reads GTSNPN; CDR2 reads SVGIG (reference sequence). The CDR3 sequence is 13 residues long. With 0 bases removed from V and 3 bases from J, the gap between germline ends came to 9 bases. CDR3 sequence (DNA): TGTGCCTGGAGTGTGGACACCAACTACGAGCAGTACTTC. Translating gives CAWSVDTNYEQYF. The full variable domain, rest sourced from reference TRBV30 and TRBJ2-7, is SQTIHQWPATLVQPVGSPLSLECTVEGTSNPNLYWYRQAAGRGLQLLFYSVGIGQISSEVPQNLSASRPQDRQFILSSKKLLLSDSGFYLCAWSVDTNYEQYFGPGTRLTVT.

This chain joins TRBV7-3 and TRBJ2-3; D remains ambiguous. CDR3 length equals 13 residues. V gave up 5 bases and J gave up 4 bases, with 10 bases separating them. Germline V gene data show CDR1 as SGHTA and CDR2 as FQGTGA. CDR3 amino acids: CASSLRHPDTQYF. CDR3 coding DNA: TGTGCCAGCAGCCTACGACACCCAGATACGCAGTATTTT. Variable domain in full (rest from reference TRBV7-3 and TRBJ2-3): GAGVSQTPSNKVTEKGKYVELRCDPISGHTALYWYRQSLGQGPEFLIYFQGTGAADDSGLPNDRFFAVRPEGSVSTLKIQRTERGDSAVYLCASSLRHPDTQYFGPGTRLTVL.

The rearrangement uses TRBV4-1 and TRBJ2-7; D is undetermined. Trimming shortened V by 4 bases and J by 5 bases, and 15 bases separated the two germline ends. Germline CDR1 MGHRA, CDR2 YSYEKL. The CDR3 is 14 amino acids. The CDR3 spells CASSPQTGVNEQYF. The CDR3 bases are TGCGCCAGCAGCCCGCAGACTGGGGTCAACGAGCAGTACTTC.